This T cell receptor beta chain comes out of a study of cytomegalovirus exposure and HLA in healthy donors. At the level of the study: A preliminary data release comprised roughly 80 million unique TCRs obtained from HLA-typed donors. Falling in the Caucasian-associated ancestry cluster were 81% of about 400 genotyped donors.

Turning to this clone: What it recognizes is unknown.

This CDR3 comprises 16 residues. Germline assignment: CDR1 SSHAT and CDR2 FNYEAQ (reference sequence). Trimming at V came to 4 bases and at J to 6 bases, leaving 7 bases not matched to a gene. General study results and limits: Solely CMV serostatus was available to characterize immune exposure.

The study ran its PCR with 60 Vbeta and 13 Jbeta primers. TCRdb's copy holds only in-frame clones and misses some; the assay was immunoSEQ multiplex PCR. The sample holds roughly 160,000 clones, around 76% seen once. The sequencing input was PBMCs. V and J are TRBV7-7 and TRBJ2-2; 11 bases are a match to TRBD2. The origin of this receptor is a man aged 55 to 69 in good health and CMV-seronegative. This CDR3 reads CASSSTSGSAPGELFF. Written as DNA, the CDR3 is TGTGCCAGCAGCTCAACTAGCGGGAGCGCCCCCGGGGAGCTGTTTTTT.